The clone carrying this T cell receptor beta chain was counted ten times or more. Its antigen is not known. This CDR3 is built from 15 residues. Trimming took 2 bases from V and 0 from J; bases not matched to a gene: 2. Per germline, CDR1 LGHDT and CDR2 YNNKEL (reference sequence). MiXCR, run by TCRdb on the RT-PCR reads, gives a single entry per CDR3 protein. The data contain over 300,000 distinct CDR3 sequences, 21% of them singletons. This entry comes from a study of response to subunit inactivated influenza vaccine. The study's findings and limits: That few new T cells are recruited by each seasonal influenza vaccination was the authors' suggestion.

The TCR sequence derives from a man between 50 and 75 years old who received an inactivated influenza vaccine. This specimen was PBMCs from blood, taken 21 months after vaccination. The J gene is TRBJ1-1, the V gene TRBV3-1; 8 positions agree with TRBD1. CDR3 DNA sequence: TGTGCCAGCAGCCAATCAGGGGGCATGAACACTGAAGCTTTCTTT. This translates into CASSQSGGMNTEAFF.